Listed here are 30 T cell receptor beta chains from one sample, sequenced in a study of blood T cell repertoires in COVID-19. Some clones are missing from TCRdb's copy, which holds only in-frame ones; the method was immunoSEQ multiplex PCR. This table has under 300,000 clones, about 88% appearing once. The sample consisted of peripheral blood. These receptors were collected from a woman in her thirties or forties who had recovered from COVID-19.

This chain links TRBV11-3 with TRBJ2-7; 9 bases map to TRBD1. CDR1 is SGHNT, CDR2 YENEEA, per germline. The CDR3 runs 16 residues. After removal of 1 base from V and 2 bases from J, the junction contained 6 bases not matched to a gene. Here the CDR3 DNA reads TGTGCCAGCAGCTTAGCACTCGGACAGGGGCCCTACGAGCAGTACTTC. Its translation: CASSLALGQGPYEQYF.

This clone is a singleton in its sample. This rearrangement joins TRBV30 to TRBJ1-2; D gene unclear. The CDR3 is 14 amino acids. Trimming removed 0 bases from V and 3 bases from J, with 11 bases in between. CDR1 and CDR2 (germline): GTSNPN, SVGIG (reference sequence). CDR3 DNA sequence: TGTGCCTGGAGTGTAGGAGGTGGGGACTATGGCTACACCTTC. It translates to CAWSVGGGDYGYTF.

This chain joins TRBV7-9 and TRBJ1-2; unclear D gene. The V and J ends lost 2 bases and 6 bases respectively, with 4 bases between them. The V gene's germline CDR1 is SEHNR and CDR2 FQNEAQ (reference sequence). CDR3 length: 11 residues. The CDR3 nucleotides read TGTGCCAGCAGCTTATATCATGGCTACACCTTC. Translated: CASSLYHGYTF.

The chain joins TRBV27 to TRBJ1-5, with D perhaps matching TRBD1 (6 bases). CDR3 length: 16 amino acids. Trimming removed 5 bases at V and 2 bases at J, with 16 bases between. The germline V gene encodes CDR1 MNHEY and CDR2 SMNVEV (reference sequence). CDR3 sequence reads: CASSRLGARGNQPQHF. The CDR3 DNA follows: TGTGCCAGCAGTAGACTGGGGGCGCGGGGCAATCAGCCCCAGCATTTT.

The rearrangement links TRBV4-1 to TRBJ2-3, with TRBD1 identical over 8 bases. The CDR3 runs 17 residues. The V and J ends lost 0 bases and 0 bases, in that order; junction bases with no gene match: 5. Per germline, CDR1 MGHRA and CDR2 YSYEKL. Here the CDR3 reads CASSQDFTGGSTDTQYF. CDR3 coding DNA: TGCGCCAGCAGCCAAGATTTTACAGGGGGAAGCACAGATACGCAGTATTTT.

This sequence joins TRBV15 and TRBJ2-5; a weak D match, TRBD1 (5 bases). This CDR3 is built from 15 residues. The germline V gene has CDR1 LNHNV and CDR2 YYDKDF (reference sequence). V gave up 0 bases and J gave up 3 bases, with 11 bases separating them. CDR3 DNA: TGTGCCACCAGCAGAGACGGACATAGGGAAGAGACCCAGTACTTC. Translated, it gives CATSRDGHREETQYF.

The chain employs TRBV19 and TRBJ2-1, with 7 bases matching TRBD1. The germline CDR1 and CDR2 sequences are LNHDA and SQIVND (reference sequence). The CDR3 contains 19 residues. The junction had 12 bases not matched to a gene; V was cut back by 1 base and J by 0 bases. CDR3 nucleotide sequence: TGTGCCAGTAGTATAGCCTCATCGACAGGGTCGAGCTCCTACAATGAGCAGTTCTTC. Protein sequence: CASSIASSTGSSSYNEQFF. Full variable domain (missing parts from reference TRBV19 and TRBJ2-1): DGGITQSPKYLFRKEGQNVTLSCEQNLNHDAMYWYRQDPGQGLRLIYYSQIVNDFQKGDIAEGYSVSREKKESFPLTVTSAQKNPTAFYLCASSIASSTGSSSYNEQFFGPGTRLTVL.

This clone has only one observation. The chain is built from TRBV6-2 or TRBV6-3 and TRBJ1-6, with a tentative D call TRBD1 (6 bases). The CDR3 has 17 amino acids. The V end was cut by 4 bases, the J end by 0 bases, with 13 bases between. Germline CDR1 is MNHEY and CDR2 is SVGEGT. CDR3 bases: TGTGCCAGCAGTTCAGGACAGACAAGCTCCTATAATTCACCCCTCCACTTT. Protein sequence: CASSSGQTSSYNSPLHF.

This sequence joins TRBV11-3 and TRBJ1-4; 9 nucleotides align to TRBD1. V shed 2 bases and J 3 bases; nucleotides not matched to a gene: 10. The CDR3 loop spans 18 amino acids. The germline CDR1 and CDR2 sequences are SGHNT and YENEEA. CDR3 protein: CASSLRGTGSSANEKLFF. The DNA for the CDR3 is TGTGCCAGCAGCTTACGGGGGACAGGGTCGTCAGCTAATGAAAAACTGTTTTTT.

The chain is built from TRBV28 and TRBJ2-3, with 10 bases lining up with TRBD2. This CDR3 is 15 amino acids long. V was clipped by 5 bases and J by 4 bases; unmatched bases: 6. CDR1 is MDHEN and CDR2 is SYDVKM in the germline V gene. Here the CDR3 reads CASSGGSGRPDTQYF. The CDR3 nucleotides are TGTGCCAGCAGTGGAGGTAGCGGGAGGCCAGATACGCAGTATTTT. Filled out from reference TRBV28 and TRBJ2-3, the complete variable domain reads DVKVTQSSRYLVKRTGEKVFLECVQDMDHENMFWYRQDPGLGLRLIYFSYDVKMKEKGDIPEGYSVSREKKERFSLILESASTNQTSMYLCASSGGSGRPDTQYFGPGTRLTVL.

This chain uses TRBV7-9 with TRBJ2-6, with D maybe TRBD2 (6 bases). V lost 3 bases, J lost 0 bases, and 6 bases lay in between. Germline loops: CDR1 SEHNR, CDR2 FQNEAQ (reference sequence). CDR3 length: 15 residues. CDR3 DNA: TGTGCCAGCAGCTTGGGGGGCTCTGGGGCCAACGTCCTGACTTTC. Its translation is CASSLGGSGANVLTF.

The V call is TRBV4-2, the J call TRBJ2-3, with 14 nucleotides matching TRBD2. The germline CDR1 and CDR2 sequences are LGHNA and YNFKEQ. V trimming: 1 base; J trimming: 1 base; junction bases outside the gene matches: 10. The length of the CDR3 is 20 residues. The CDR3 reads CASSQGLRLAGGTRTDTQYF. The CDR3 DNA follows: TGTGCCAGCAGCCAAGGACTCCGACTAGCGGGGGGGACCCGCACAGATACGCAGTATTTT.

In DNA, the CDR3 is TGTGCCAGCAGTACTCCTGAGGGCCTGACCTACGAGCAGTACTTC. Translating gives CASSTPEGLTYEQYF. V gene TRBV27 combines with J gene TRBJ2-7; D may be TRBD2 (5 bases). The V gene's germline CDR1 is MNHEY and CDR2 SMNVEV (reference sequence). The CDR3 is made up of 15 amino acids. V lost 5 bases, J lost 2 bases, and 16 bases lay in between.

This clone came up once. A read error may account for a junction end that differs from germline. The rearrangement joins TRBV7-7 to TRBJ2-5; 9 bases line up with TRBD2. CDR1 is SSHAT, CDR2 FNYEAQ, per germline (reference sequence). This CDR3 contains 15 residues. CDR3 protein: CASTPLAGTQETQYF. In DNA, the CDR3 is TGTGCTAGCACCCCTCTAGCGGGGACCCAAGAGACCCAGTACTTC.

The chain has TRBV11-3 and TRBJ2-5; tentatively, D is TRBD2 (6 bases). Per the germline V gene, CDR1 is SGHNT and CDR2 is YENEEA. Trimming took 2 bases from V and 6 from J, leaving 10 bases between them. The CDR3 loop spans 13 amino acids. CDR3 loop: CASSLWGGQTQYF. The DNA of the CDR3 is TGTGCCAGCAGCTTATGGGGAGGACAGACCCAGTACTTC.

This chain joins TRBV6-5 and TRBJ2-1; 7 nucleotides match TRBD2. From germline, CDR1 is MNHEY and CDR2 SVGAGI. J lost 6 bases, V lost 0 bases, and 8 bases had no gene match. The CDR3 contains 16 residues. The CDR3: CASSYSPAGEGNEQFF. DNA for the CDR3: TGTGCCAGCAGTTACTCCCCCGCGGGAGAGGGCAATGAGCAGTTCTTC.

J is TRBJ1-4 and V is TRBV19; perhaps TRBD1 as D (6 bases). The CDR3 consists of 15 residues. V was pared by 6 bases and J by 7 bases, with 18 bases between. Germline lookup yields CDR1 LNHDA and CDR2 SQIVND (reference sequence). The CDR3 region is CASRTYTGMVEKLFF. Written as DNA, the CDR3 is TGTGCCAGTAGGACCTACACAGGGATGGTTGAAAAACTGTTTTTT.

The chain is built from TRBV3-1 (or the pseudogene TRBV3-2) and TRBJ2-1; 8 nucleotides line up with TRBD2. Unmatched junction bases numbered 10, after V lost 2 bases and J lost 4 bases. CDR3 length equals 17 residues. Germline V CDR1 and CDR2: LGHDT, YNNKEL (reference sequence). Written as DNA, the CDR3 is TGTGCCAGCAGCCAACTGATACTAGCGGAAAAATACAATGAGCAGTTCTTC. It specifies CASSQLILAEKYNEQFF.

The rearrangement uses TRBV2 and TRBJ1-5, with a possible D match to TRBD1 (6 bases). The CDR3 consists of 13 residues. CDR1 is SNHLY, CDR2 FYNNEI, per germline. V was pared by 6 bases and J by 4 bases, with 10 bases between. CDR3 sequence reads: CASRLTGNQPQHF. The CDR3 DNA reads TGTGCCAGCAGACTAACAGGGAATCAGCCCCAGCATTTT.

J is TRBJ2-2 and V is TRBV7-3, with 9 bases fitting TRBD2. The CDR3 is 16 residues long. CDR1 is SGHTA, CDR2 FQGTGA, per germline. The ends lost 1 base at V and 4 bases at J; junction bases unmatched: 4. The CDR3 region has the DNA TGTGCCAGCAGCTTAAGCGTAGCGGGGGCCACCGGGGAGCTGTTTTTT. Its translation: CASSLSVAGATGELFF.

The chain combines TRBV29-1 with TRBJ2-2; 9 nucleotides agree with TRBD1. CDR1 is SQVTM and CDR2 is ANQGSEA in the germline V gene. The CDR3 has 14 residues. J gave up 1 base and V 4 bases, and 1 base lay outside the gene matches. The CDR3 sequence is CSVGDRENTGELFF. The DNA of the CDR3 is TGCAGCGTTGGGGACAGGGAGAACACCGGGGAGCTGTTTTTT.

The chain joins TRBV6-5 to TRBJ2-1; D is possibly TRBD2 (6 bases). V dropped 11 bases and J dropped 6 bases, with 20 bases sitting between them. CDR3 size: 14 residues. The germline V gene encodes CDR1 MNHEY and CDR2 SVGAGI. This chain's CDR3 is CAVGRRREGNEQFF. Here the CDR3 DNA reads TGTGCCGTAGGTCGCCGGCGGGAAGGCAATGAGCAGTTCTTC.

The chain employs TRBV27 and TRBJ2-7; 10 bases agree with TRBD2. Germline V gene data show CDR1 as MNHEY and CDR2 as SMNVEV (reference sequence). V shed 6 bases, J shed 3 bases, and the junction held 2 bases outside the gene matches. This CDR3 spans 13 amino acids. CDR3 DNA: TGTGCCAGCAGATCTAGCGGGAGCTACGAGCAGTACTTC. Protein product: CASRSSGSYEQYF.

The rearrangement links TRBV19 to TRBJ2-4; D perhaps matches TRBD2 (7 bases). The germline V gene encodes CDR1 LNHDA and CDR2 SQIVND (reference sequence). The CDR3 runs to 17 residues. Deletions cut 7 bases from V and 4 bases from J, with 23 bases between. In DNA, the CDR3 is TGTGCCAGTACTCCAAGGGGGGGGCGGGAGATTAAAAACATTCAGTACTTC. Its protein product is CASTPRGGREIKNIQYF.

The CDR3 reads CASSLPVPYSPLHF. As DNA, the CDR3 is TGTGCCAGCAGCTTGCCGGTGCCCTATTCACCCCTCCACTTT. The rearrangement links TRBV5-4 to TRBJ1-6, with D unresolved. This CDR3 has 14 amino acids. CDR1 is SGHNT and CDR2 is YYREEE in the germline V gene (reference sequence). V gave up 1 base and J gave up 8 bases, with 10 bases separating them.

This chain links TRBV2 with TRBJ2-5; 11 bases fit TRBD1. Germline CDR1 and CDR2: SNHLY and FYNNEI. This CDR3 region has 15 residues. With V trimmed by 5 bases and J by 4 bases, 6 bases remained unmatched. CDR3 region: CASSRDRGSGETQYF. The CDR3 region has the DNA TGTGCCAGCAGTAGGGACAGGGGGTCAGGAGAGACCCAGTACTTC.

The chain uses TRBV5-6 and TRBJ1-3, with D unresolved. V lost 5 bases and J 1 base, leaving 7 bases between the germline ends. The CDR3 totals 13 residues. Germline lookup yields CDR1 SGHDT and CDR2 YYEEEE. The CDR3 coding sequence is TGTGCCAGCAGACAGTCGTCTGGAAACACCATATATTTT. Protein sequence: CASRQSSGNTIYF.

This rearrangement joins TRBV5-5 to TRBJ2-3, with TRBD1 matching over 7 bases. This CDR3 is 15 amino acids long. V lost 4 bases and J lost 0; bases outside the gene matches: 5. The germline V gene has CDR1 SGHKS and CDR2 YYEKEE (reference sequence). For the CDR3, the DNA is TGTGCCAGCAGCCCGACAGGGTGGAGCACAGATACGCAGTATTTT. Translated, it gives CASSPTGWSTDTQYF.

V usage is TRBV4-3 and J usage is TRBJ1-6; TRBD1 matches 10 bases. V lost 4 bases to trimming and J lost 7 bases; unmatched junction nucleotides: 10. Germline V gene lookup returns CDR1 LGHNA and CDR2 YSLEER. This CDR3 region has 17 residues. CDR3 protein: CASSRNLPGQGNSPLHF. For the CDR3, the DNA is TGCGCCAGCAGCCGGAACTTACCGGGACAGGGGAATTCACCCCTCCACTTT.

This clone was counted once. This chain joins TRBV19 and TRBJ2-2; maybe TRBD2 (6 bases). The germline V and J ends were trimmed by 6 bases and 1 base, with 15 bases remaining between them. Germline V gene data show CDR1 as LNHDA and CDR2 as SQIVND (reference sequence). The CDR3 runs 16 residues. This CDR3 is CASRGVGGKNTGELFF. CDR3 in DNA: TGTGCCAGTAGGGGGGTTGGCGGGAAGAACACCGGGGAGCTGTTTTTT.